This entry lists 3 T cell receptor beta chains sequenced from one sample in a study of T cells in Graves' hyperthyroidism and ophthalmopathy. Researchers amplified the TCR beta CDR3 regions from RNA transcripts. An initial round of RT-PCR targeting the TCR CDR3 relied on the HTBI primer set. TCRdb reprocessed the multiplex PCR reads via MiXCR and lists one record per CDR3 protein. The sample contains hundreds of thousands of distinct CDR3 sequences, around 20% of which appear only once. The sequencing input was blood. These receptors were collected from a man aged 25-40 years with Graves' ophthalmopathy.

J is TRBJ2-1 and V is TRBV3-1; D remains unclear. CDR3 length: 14 amino acids. The V end was cut by 0 bases, the J end by 0 bases, with 3 bases between. Germline CDR1 and CDR2: LGHDT and YNNKEL (reference sequence). The CDR3 loop is CASSQDPSYNEQFF. The CDR3 coding sequence is TGTGCCAGCAGCCAAGATCCCTCCTACAATGAGCAGTTCTTC.

This clonotype was recorded many times. The V gene is TRBV7-9, the J gene TRBJ2-1, with D perhaps TRBD1 (5 bases). Germline CDR1 is SEHNR and CDR2 is FQNEAQ (reference sequence). The CDR3 has 15 amino acids. Between the trimmed V and J ends, which lost 1 base and 3 bases, there was a span of 10 bases. In DNA form, the CDR3 reads TGTGCCAGCAGCTTAGAGAAGGGGCGCTACAATGAGCAGTTCTTC. Protein product: CASSLEKGRYNEQFF.

The table lists this clonotype with many counts. The chain couples TRBV12-3 or TRBV12-4 to TRBJ1-1; the match to TRBD1 covers 7 bases. The CDR3 runs to 13 residues. Germline trimming cut 6 bases from V and 4 bases from J; bases unmatched to any gene: 5. Written as DNA, the CDR3 is TGTGCCAGCAGCCGCGCAGGGGGCACTGAAGCTTTCTTT. Translated, it gives CASSRAGGTEAFF.